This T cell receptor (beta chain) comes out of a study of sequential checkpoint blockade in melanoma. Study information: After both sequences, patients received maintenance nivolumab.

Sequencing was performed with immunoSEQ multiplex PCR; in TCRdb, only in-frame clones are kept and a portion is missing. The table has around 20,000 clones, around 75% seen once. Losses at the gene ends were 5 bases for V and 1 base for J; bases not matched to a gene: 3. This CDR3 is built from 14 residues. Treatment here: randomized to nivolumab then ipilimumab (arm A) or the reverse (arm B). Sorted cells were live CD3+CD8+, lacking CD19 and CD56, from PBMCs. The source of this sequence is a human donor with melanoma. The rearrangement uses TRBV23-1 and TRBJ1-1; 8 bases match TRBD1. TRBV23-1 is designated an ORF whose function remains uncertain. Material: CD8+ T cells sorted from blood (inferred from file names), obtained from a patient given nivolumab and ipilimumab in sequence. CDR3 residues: CASSSGQANTEAFF. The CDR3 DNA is TGCGCCAGCAGTTCGGGACAGGCGAACACTGAAGCTTTCTTT.